The clone carrying this T cell receptor (beta chain) was recorded many times. The sample is drawn from a study of blood T cell repertoires in COVID-19. Study context: The samples span acute and convalescent COVID-19 from the United States, Italy and Spain. In each case, the material was cDNA or gDNA derived from T cells, B-cell-depleted T cells, or PBMCs.

The CDR3 runs 16 residues. V was pared by 7 bases and J by 6 bases, with 16 bases of the junction left unmatched. The germline gives CDR1 MNHEY, CDR2 SMNVEV (reference sequence). Enrolled through a virtual design, the participants were between roughly 18 and 95 years of age and came from about two dozen US areas. The repertoire was sequenced with immunoSEQ multiplex PCR; TCRdb's copy has only in-frame clones and lacks some. The profile shows about 200,000 clones, approximately 86% of them singletons. The chain has TRBV27 and TRBJ2-7, with 9 bases identical to TRBD1. The TCR sequence derives from a woman in her thirties or forties with acute COVID-19. Sequencing input: PBMCs or T cells enriched from blood (not recorded which). In DNA form, the CDR3 reads TGTGCCAGCATGATCTTATGGGGACAGGGAGGGTTCGAGCAGTACTTC. It yields the protein CASMILWGQGGFEQYF.